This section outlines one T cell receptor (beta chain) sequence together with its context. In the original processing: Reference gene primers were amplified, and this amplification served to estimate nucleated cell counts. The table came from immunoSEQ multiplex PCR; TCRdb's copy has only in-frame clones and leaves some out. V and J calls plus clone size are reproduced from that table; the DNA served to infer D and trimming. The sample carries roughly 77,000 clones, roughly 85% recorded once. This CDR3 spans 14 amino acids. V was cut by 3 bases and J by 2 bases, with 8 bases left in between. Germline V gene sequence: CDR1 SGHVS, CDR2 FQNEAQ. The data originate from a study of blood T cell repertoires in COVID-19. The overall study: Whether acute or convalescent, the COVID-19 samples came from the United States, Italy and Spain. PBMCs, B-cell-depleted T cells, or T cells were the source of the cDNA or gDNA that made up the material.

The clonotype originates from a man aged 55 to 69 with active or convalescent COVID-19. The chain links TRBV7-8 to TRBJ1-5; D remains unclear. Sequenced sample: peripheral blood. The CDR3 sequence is CASSLSGGNQPQHF. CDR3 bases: TGTGCCAGCAGCTTGTCCGGGGGCAATCAGCCCCAGCATTTT.